This T cell receptor beta chain was retrieved from a study of OX40 agonist ivuxolimab in advanced cancers. In the study overall: Patients' therapy was ivuxolimab, an antibody that acts as an agonist of OX40 (CD134). Across the patients, intravenous ivuxolimab was delivered every 2 weeks at 0.01 to 10 mg/kg. Patients undergoing dose escalation presented with hepatocellular carcinoma, melanoma, renal cell or head and neck cancer.

About this clone itself: The antigen remains unidentified.

This CDR3 has 15 amino acids. V gave up 4 bases and J gave up 0 bases; unmatched junction bases: 7. Germline CDR1 SGDLS, CDR2 YYNGEE. Profiling relied on immunoSEQ multiplex PCR, and the TCRdb table lists in-frame clones only, not all of them. The sample includes 40,000 or so clones, about 86% of them seen just once. Study-wide points: By week 6 at 0.1 to 3.0 mg/kg, blood CD4+ and CD8+ T cells had expanded clonally.

This rearrangement joins TRBV9 to TRBJ2-7, with 7 positions matching TRBD1. The TCR originated in an adult with an advanced solid tumor such as melanoma, head and neck, liver or kidney cancer. Sequenced here: CD4+ or CD8+ T cells sorted from blood, sampled in a trial of the OX40 agonist ivuxolimab. The CDR3 nucleotides read TGTGCCAGCAGCCCTACAGGGGCTATCTCCTACGAGCAGTACTTC. The encoded protein is CASSPTGAISYEQYF.